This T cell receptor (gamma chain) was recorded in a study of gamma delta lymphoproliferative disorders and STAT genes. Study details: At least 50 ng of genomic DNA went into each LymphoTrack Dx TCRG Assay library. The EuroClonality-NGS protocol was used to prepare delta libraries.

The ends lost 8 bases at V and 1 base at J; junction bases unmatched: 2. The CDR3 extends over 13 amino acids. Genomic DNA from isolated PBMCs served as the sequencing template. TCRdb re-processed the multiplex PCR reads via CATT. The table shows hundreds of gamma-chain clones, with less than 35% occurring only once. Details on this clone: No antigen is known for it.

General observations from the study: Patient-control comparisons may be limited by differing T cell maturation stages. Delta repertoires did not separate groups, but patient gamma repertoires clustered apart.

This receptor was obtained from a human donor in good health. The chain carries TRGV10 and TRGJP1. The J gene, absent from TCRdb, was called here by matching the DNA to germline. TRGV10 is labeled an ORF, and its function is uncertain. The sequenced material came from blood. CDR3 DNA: TGTGCTGCGTGGCTTACCACTGGTTGGTTCAAGATATTT. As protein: CAAWLTTGWFKIF.